The present T cell receptor (beta chain) was sequenced within a study of blood T cell repertoires in COVID-19. About the study: Sites across the United States, Italy and Spain contributed samples from acute and convalescent COVID-19.

Recovery among Cohort 3 donors was established by two negative PCRs, clearance, or symptom resolution. CDR1 is SQVTM, CDR2 ANQGSEA, per germline. After removal of 1 base from V and 3 bases from J, the junction contained 1 base not matched to a gene. The CDR3 has 13 residues. Original analysis: Reference gene primer amplification yielded estimated nucleated cell counts. TCRdb's table, derived via immunoSEQ multiplex PCR, lists solely in-frame clones and lacks some. That table supplies the V and J calls and clone size; D and trimming were determined from the DNA. The sample lists hundreds of thousands of clones, about nine tenths occurring once.

The J gene is TRBJ1-1, the V gene TRBV29-1, with 8 bases fitting TRBD1. The source material was PBMCs or T cells enriched from blood (not recorded which). This sequence originates from a woman between 35 and 50 years old who had recovered from COVID-19. Here the CDR3 reads CSVEGQGYTEAFF. DNA for the CDR3: TGCAGCGTTGAAGGACAGGGGTACACTGAAGCTTTCTTT.